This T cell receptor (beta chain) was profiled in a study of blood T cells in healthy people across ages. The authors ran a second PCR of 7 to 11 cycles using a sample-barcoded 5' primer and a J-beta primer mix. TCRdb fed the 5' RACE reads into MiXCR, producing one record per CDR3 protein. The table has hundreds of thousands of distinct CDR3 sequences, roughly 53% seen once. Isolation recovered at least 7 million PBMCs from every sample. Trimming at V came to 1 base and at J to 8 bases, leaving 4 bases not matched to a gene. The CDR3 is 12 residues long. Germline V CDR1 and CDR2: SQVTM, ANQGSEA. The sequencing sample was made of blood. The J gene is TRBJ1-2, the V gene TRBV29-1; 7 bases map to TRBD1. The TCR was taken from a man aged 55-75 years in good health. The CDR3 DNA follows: TGCAGCGTTGAAGGTGCAGGGGGGGGCTACACCTTC. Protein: CSVEGAGGGYTF.